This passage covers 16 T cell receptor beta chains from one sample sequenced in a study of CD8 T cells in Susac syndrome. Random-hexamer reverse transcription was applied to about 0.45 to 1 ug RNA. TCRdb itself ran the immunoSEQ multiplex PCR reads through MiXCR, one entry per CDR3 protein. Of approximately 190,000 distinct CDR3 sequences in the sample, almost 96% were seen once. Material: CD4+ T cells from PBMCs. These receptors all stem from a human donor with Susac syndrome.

This chain's CDR3 is CSVEDTRRNYGYTF. The DNA of the CDR3 is TGCAGCGTTGAAGACACCAGGAGGAACTATGGCTACACCTTC. V is TRBV29-1 and J is TRBJ1-2; D gene uncertain. Trimming cost V 0 bases and J 2 bases, with 10 bases left between them. This CDR3 is built from 14 residues. Per germline, CDR1 SQVTM and CDR2 ANQGSEA.

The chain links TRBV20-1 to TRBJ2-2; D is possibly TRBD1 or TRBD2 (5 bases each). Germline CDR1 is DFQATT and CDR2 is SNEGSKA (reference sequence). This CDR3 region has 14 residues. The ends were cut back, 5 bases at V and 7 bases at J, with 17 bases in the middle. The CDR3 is CSAGHGTGIGELFF. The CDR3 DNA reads TGCAGTGCTGGACACGGGACGGGGATCGGGGAGCTGTTTTTT.

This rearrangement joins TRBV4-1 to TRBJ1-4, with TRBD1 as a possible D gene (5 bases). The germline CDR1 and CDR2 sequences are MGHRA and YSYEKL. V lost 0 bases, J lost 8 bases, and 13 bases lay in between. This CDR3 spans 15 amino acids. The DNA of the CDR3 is TGCGCCAGCAGCCAAGAGGTACAGGTTGGAGAAAAACTGTTTTTT. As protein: CASSQEVQVGEKLFF.

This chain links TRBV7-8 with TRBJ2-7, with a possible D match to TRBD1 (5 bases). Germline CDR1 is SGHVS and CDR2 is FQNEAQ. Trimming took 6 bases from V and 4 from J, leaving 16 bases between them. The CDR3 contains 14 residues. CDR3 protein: CASRPRQGGYEQYF. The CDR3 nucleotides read TGTGCCAGCAGACCCCGGCAGGGTGGGTACGAGCAGTACTTC.

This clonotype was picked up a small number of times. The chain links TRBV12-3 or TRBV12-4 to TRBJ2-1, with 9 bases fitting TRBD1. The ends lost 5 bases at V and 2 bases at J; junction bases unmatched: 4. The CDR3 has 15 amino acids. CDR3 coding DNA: TGTGCCAGCAGTCTCCGGGACAGGGCCTACAATGAGCAGTTCTTC. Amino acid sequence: CASSLRDRAYNEQFF.

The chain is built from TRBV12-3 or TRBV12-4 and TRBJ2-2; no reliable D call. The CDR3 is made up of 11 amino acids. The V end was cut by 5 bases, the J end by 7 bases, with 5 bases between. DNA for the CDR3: TGTGCCAGCAGTCAGGACGGGGAGCTGTTTTTT. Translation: CASSQDGELFF.

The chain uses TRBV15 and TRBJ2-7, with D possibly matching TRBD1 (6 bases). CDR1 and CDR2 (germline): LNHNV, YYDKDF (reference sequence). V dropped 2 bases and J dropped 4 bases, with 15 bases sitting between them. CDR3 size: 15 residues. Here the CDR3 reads CATSRHFGGTYEQYF. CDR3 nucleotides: TGTGCCACCAGCAGACACTTTGGGGGCACATACGAGCAGTACTTC.

CDR3 loop: CASSVGQGGNTEAFF. The CDR3 coding sequence is TGTGCCAGCAGCGTCGGACAGGGTGGGAACACTGAAGCTTTCTTT. The J gene is TRBJ1-1, the V gene TRBV9; 8 bases align to TRBD1. CDR1 and CDR2 (germline): SGDLS, YYNGEE. V dropped 2 bases and J dropped 1; count of bases not matched to a gene: 4. The CDR3 is 15 residues long. Full variable domain (missing parts from reference TRBV9 and TRBJ1-1): DSGVTQTPKHLITATGQRVTLRCSPRSGDLSVYWYQQSLDQGLQFLIQYYNGEERAKGNILERFSAQQFPDLHSELNLSSLELGDSALYFCASSVGQGGNTEAFFGQGTRLTVV.

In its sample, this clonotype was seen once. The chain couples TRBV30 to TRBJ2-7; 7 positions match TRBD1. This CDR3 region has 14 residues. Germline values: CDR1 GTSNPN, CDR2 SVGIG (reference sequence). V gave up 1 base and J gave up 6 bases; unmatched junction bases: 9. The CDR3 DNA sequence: TGTGCCTGGAGTGCTGACAGGGTATCTGGCGAGCAGTACTTC. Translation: CAWSADRVSGEQYF.

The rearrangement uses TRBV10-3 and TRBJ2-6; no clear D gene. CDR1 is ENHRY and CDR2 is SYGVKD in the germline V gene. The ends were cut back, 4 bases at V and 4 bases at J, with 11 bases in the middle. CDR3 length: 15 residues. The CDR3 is CAISGGFSGANVLTF. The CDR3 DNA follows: TGTGCCATCAGTGGAGGTTTCTCCGGGGCCAACGTCCTGACTTTC.

The CDR3: CATSDLRDQNTEAFF. CDR3 nucleotide sequence: TGTGCCACCAGTGATTTAAGGGACCAAAACACTGAAGCTTTCTTT. The rearrangement joins TRBV24-1 to TRBJ1-1, with D maybe TRBD1 (5 bases). The ends were cut back, 1 base at V and 2 bases at J, with 10 bases in the middle. The CDR3 length is 15 residues. Per the germline V gene, CDR1 is KGHDR and CDR2 is SFDVKD.

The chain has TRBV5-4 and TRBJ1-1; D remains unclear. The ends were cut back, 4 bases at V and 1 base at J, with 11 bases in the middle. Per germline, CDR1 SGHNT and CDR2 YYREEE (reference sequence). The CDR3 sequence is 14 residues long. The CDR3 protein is CASSRTAQNTEAFF. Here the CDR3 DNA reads TGTGCCAGCAGCAGGACCGCGCAGAACACTGAAGCTTTCTTT.

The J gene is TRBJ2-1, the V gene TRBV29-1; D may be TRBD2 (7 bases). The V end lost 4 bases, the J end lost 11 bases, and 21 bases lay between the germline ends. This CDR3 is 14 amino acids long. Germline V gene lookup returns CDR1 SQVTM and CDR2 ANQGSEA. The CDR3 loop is CSVVGRQGTTKQFF. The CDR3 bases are TGCAGCGTTGTTGGACGGCAGGGGACTACCAAGCAGTTCTTC.

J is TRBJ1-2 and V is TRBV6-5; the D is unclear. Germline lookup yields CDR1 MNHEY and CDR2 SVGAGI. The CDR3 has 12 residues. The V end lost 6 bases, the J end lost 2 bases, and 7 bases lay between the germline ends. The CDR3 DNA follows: TGTGCCAGCAGGGGGAACAACTATGGCTACACCTTC. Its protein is CASRGNNYGYTF.

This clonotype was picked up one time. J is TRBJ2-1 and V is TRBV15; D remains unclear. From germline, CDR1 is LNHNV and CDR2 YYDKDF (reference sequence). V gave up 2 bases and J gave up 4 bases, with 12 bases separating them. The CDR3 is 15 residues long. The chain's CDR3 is CATSRPIPFYNEQFF. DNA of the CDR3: TGTGCCACCAGCAGACCGATACCCTTTTACAATGAGCAGTTCTTC.

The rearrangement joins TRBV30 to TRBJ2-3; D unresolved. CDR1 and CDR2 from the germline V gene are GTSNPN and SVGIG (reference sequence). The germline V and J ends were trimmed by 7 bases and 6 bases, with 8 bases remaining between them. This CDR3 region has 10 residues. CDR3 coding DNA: TGTGCCTCCCTCGTCGATACGCAGTATTTT. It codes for CASLVDTQYF.